The sequence of this TCR beta chain was determined in a study of beta chain features in type 1 diabetes. Findings of the study overall: A pattern of fewer insertions and more deletions at VDJ junctions was seen in type 1 diabetes patients.

CDR1 is SNHLY and CDR2 is FYNNEI in the germline V gene. V lost 6 bases to trimming and J lost 4 bases; unmatched junction nucleotides: 5. The CDR3 has 13 residues. Purity exceeding 95% was reached by all sorted populations. Isolated RNA was reverse transcribed in full, so expressed TCRB transcripts were sequenced. The data were produced by immunoSEQ multiplex PCR, yet TCRdb's version contains in-frame clones alone and is incomplete. Of 300,000 to 450,000 clones listed, 20% were seen once; the top ten hold approximately 0.041%. This clone occurred a few times. Antigen unknown. The chain recombines TRBV2 with TRBJ2-5; TRBD2 matches at 7 bases. This receptor was taken from a woman younger than 30 in good health. Sequencing was carried out using naive CD4+ T cells from blood. In nucleotides, the CDR3 is TGTGCCAGCAGCCCGGGCGGGGGAGAGACCCAGTACTTC. It encodes CASSPGGGETQYF.